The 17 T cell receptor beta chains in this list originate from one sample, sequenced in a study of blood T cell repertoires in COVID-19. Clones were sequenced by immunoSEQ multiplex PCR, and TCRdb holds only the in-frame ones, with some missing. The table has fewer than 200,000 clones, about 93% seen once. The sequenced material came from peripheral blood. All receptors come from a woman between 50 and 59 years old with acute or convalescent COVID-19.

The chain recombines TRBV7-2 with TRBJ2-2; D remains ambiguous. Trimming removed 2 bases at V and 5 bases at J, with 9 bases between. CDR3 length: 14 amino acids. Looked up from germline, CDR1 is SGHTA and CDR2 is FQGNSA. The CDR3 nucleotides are TGTGCCAGCAGCTTACAAGCGTCTACCGGGGAGCTGTTTTTT. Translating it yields CASSLQASTGELFF. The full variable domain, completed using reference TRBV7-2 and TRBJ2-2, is GAGVSQSPSNKVTEKGKDVELRCDPISGHTALYWYRQSLGQGLEFLIYFQGNSAPDKSGLPSDRFSAERTGGSVSTLTIQRTQQEDSAVYLCASSLQASTGELFFGEGSRLTVL.

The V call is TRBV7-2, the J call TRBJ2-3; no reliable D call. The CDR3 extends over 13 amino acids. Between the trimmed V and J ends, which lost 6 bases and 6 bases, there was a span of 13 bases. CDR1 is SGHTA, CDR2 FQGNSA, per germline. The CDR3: CASSPTRLDTQYF. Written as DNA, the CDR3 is TGTGCCAGCAGTCCCACGAGACTGGATACGCAGTATTTT.

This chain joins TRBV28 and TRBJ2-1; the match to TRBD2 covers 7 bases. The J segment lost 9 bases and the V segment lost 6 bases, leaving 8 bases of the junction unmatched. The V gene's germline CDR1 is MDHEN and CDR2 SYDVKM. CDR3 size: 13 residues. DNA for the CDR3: TGTGCCAGCAGAGCCGGGACTATAGGTGAGCAGTTCTTC. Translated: CASRAGTIGEQFF.

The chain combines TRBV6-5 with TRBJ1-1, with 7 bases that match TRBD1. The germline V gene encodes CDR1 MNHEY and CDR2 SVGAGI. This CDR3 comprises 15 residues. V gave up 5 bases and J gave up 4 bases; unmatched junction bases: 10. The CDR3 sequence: CASSLQQGLGTEAFF. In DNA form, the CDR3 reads TGTGCCAGCAGTCTTCAACAGGGGTTGGGCACTGAAGCTTTCTTT.

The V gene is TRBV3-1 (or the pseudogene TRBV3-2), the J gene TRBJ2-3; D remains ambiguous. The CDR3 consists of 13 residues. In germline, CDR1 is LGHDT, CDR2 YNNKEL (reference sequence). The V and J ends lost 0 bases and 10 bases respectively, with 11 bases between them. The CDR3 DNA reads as TGTGCCAGCAGCCAAGATTACGGCGGAGCGCAGTATTTT. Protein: CASSQDYGGAQYF.

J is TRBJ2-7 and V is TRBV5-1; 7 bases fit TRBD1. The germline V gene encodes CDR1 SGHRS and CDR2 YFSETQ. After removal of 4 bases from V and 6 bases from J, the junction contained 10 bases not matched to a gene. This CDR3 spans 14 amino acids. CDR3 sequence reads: CASSPGTELTEQYF. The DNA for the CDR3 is TGCGCCAGCAGCCCCGGGACAGAACTAACCGAGCAGTACTTC.

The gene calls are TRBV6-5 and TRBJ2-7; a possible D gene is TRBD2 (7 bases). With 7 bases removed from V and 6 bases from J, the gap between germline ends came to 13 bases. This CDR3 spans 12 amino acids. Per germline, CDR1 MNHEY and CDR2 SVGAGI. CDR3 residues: CASTMGGGEQYF. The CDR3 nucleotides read TGTGCCAGCACAATGGGAGGGGGCGAGCAGTACTTC.

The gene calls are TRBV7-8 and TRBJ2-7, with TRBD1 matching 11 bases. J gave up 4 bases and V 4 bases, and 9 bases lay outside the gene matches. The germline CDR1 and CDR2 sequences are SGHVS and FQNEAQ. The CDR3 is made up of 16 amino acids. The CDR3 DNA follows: TGTGCCAGCAGCTCGAGGGGACAGGGGGGCCTATACGAGCAGTACTTC. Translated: CASSSRGQGGLYEQYF.

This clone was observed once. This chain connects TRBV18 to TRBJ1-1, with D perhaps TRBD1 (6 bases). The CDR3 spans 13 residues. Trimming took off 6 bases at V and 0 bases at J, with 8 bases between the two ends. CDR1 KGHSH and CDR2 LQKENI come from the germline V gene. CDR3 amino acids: CASSGQLNTEAFF. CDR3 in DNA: TGTGCCAGCTCCGGACAGCTGAACACTGAAGCTTTCTTT.

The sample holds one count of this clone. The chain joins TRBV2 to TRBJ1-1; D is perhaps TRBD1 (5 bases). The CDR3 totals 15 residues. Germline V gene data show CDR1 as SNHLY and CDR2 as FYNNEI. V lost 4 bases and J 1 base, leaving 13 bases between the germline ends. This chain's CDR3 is CASSASTASNTEAFF. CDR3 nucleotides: TGTGCCAGCAGTGCATCGACAGCCTCGAACACTGAAGCTTTCTTT.

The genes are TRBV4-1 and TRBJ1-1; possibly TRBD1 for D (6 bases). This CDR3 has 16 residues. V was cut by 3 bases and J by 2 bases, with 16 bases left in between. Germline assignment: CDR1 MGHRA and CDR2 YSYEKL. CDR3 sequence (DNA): TGCGCCAGCAGCCACGGGCCCACAGGGATAAACACTGAAGCTTTCTTT. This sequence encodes CASSHGPTGINTEAFF.

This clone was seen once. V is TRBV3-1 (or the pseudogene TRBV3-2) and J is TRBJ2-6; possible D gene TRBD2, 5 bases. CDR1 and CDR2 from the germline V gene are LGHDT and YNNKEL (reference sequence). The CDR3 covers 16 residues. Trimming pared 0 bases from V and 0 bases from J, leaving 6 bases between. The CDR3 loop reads CASSQERVSGANVLTF. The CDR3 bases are TGTGCCAGCAGCCAAGAGAGGGTCTCTGGGGCCAACGTCCTGACTTTC.

CDR3 bases: TGTGCCAGCAGCTTAGACCCTATTCCCTACAATGAGCAGTTCTTC. It translates to CASSLDPIPYNEQFF. The genes are TRBV11-3 and TRBJ2-1; unclear D gene. CDR3 size: 15 residues. Per germline, CDR1 SGHNT and CDR2 YENEEA. With 0 bases removed from V and 2 bases from J, the gap between germline ends came to 8 bases.

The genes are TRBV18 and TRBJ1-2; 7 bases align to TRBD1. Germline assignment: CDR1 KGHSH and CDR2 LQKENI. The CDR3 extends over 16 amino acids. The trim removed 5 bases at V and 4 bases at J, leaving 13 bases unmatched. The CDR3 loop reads CASSSDQRTGGYGYTF. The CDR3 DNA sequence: TGTGCCAGCTCATCCGACCAAAGGACAGGTGGCTATGGCTACACCTTC.

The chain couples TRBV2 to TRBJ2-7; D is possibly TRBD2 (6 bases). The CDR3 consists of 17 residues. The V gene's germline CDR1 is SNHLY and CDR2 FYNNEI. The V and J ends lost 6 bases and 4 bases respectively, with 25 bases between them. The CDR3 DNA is TGTGCCAGCAGCCCAACGACCGTGGCTAGCGACGATTACGAGCAGTACTTC. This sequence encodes CASSPTTVASDDYEQYF.

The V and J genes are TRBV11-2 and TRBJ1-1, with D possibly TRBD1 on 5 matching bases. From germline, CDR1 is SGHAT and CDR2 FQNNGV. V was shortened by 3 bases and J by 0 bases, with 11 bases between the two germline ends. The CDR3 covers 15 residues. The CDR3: CASSFDSHMNTEAFF. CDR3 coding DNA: TGTGCCAGCAGCTTTGACAGCCACATGAACACTGAAGCTTTCTTT.

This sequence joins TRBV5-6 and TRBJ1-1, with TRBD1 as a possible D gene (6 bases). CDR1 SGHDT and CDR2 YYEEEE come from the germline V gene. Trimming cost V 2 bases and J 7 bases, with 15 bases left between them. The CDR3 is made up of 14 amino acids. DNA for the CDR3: TGTGCCAGCAGCTTTCGCGGGGGGCGAGGTGAAGCTTTCTTT. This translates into CASSFRGGRGEAFF.